The 27 T cell receptor beta chains reported below all come from one sample, sequenced in a study of metastatic and nonmetastatic thyroid tumors. TCRdb reanalyzed the PCR reads with MiXCR. The repertoire includes some 20,000 clones, about 20% of them detected once, and around 15% sits in the top ten. None of the patients had undergone any treatment ahead of thyroid surgery. Sequences were obtained from tumor tissue. These TCRs come from a female donor with papillary thyroid cancer or a benign thyroid nodule (not recorded which). Some clones in this sample may be carry-over from other donors' samples.

This rearrangement joins TRBV6-1 to TRBJ1-4, with 7 positions matching TRBD1. This CDR3 has 14 residues. Germline assignment: CDR1 MNHNS and CDR2 SASEGT. The J segment lost 6 bases and the V segment lost 6 bases, leaving 7 bases of the junction unmatched. The CDR3 DNA is TGTGCCAGCAGGAAGACAGGGAGATATGAAAAACTGTTTTTT. Its protein product is CASRKTGRYEKLFF.

This clone was counted only a few times. V gene TRBV11-1 combines with J gene TRBJ2-5; 9 positions match TRBD1. V was pared by 5 bases and J by 5 bases, with 6 bases of the junction left unmatched. Germline V gives CDR1 SGHAT, CDR2 FQDESV (reference sequence). The CDR3 is 14 residues long. This chain's CDR3 is CASSLIQGAETQYF. The CDR3, as DNA: TGTGCCAGCAGCCTTATACAGGGGGCTGAGACCCAGTACTTC.

V and J are TRBV28 and TRBJ2-7, with 8 bases matching TRBD2. Trimming at V came to 7 bases and at J to 4 bases, leaving 6 bases not matched to a gene. This CDR3 is 13 amino acids long. Germline V gene data show CDR1 as MDHEN and CDR2 as SYDVKM. CDR3 amino acids: CASMRAGGYEQYF. In DNA form, the CDR3 reads TGTGCCAGCATGCGGGCGGGAGGTTACGAGCAGTACTTC.

This clone was seen many times. The chain carries TRBV6-2 or TRBV6-3 and TRBJ1-2; 8 nucleotides align to TRBD1. There are 14 residues in the CDR3. With 6 bases clipped from V and 8 bases from J, the junction kept 11 bases outside the gene matches. Germline loops: CDR1 MNHEY, CDR2 SVGEGT. The DNA for the CDR3 is TGTGCCAGCAGCCTGACAGGGGCCTCAGGGGGCTACACCTTC. Encoded protein: CASSLTGASGGYTF.

This clone has at least ten counts. The chain has TRBV4-2 and TRBJ2-7, with TRBD2 identical over 10 bases. The V segment lost 9 bases and the J segment 7 bases; nucleotides outside the gene matches: 9. Germline loops: CDR1 LGHNA, CDR2 YNFKEQ. The CDR3 contains 13 residues. In nucleotides, the CDR3 is TGTGCCAGTAGGGGAGCGGGAGGGTCGGAGCAGTACTTC. It translates to CASRGAGGSEQYF.

This clone was seen only a few times. Other DNA sequences within the sample encode an identical CDR3. DNA for the CDR3: TGTGCCAGCAGACCACGGGGTAACGGTTACGAGCAGTACTTC. Its translation: CASRPRGNGYEQYF. This chain links TRBV27 with TRBJ2-7; tentative D call: TRBD2 (5 bases). V gave up 6 bases and J gave up 4 bases, with 16 bases separating them. The CDR3 totals 14 residues. CDR1 MNHEY and CDR2 SMNVEV come from the germline V gene (reference sequence).

This clone was seen ten or more times. A much larger clone is a single base away; this may be a read error. The CDR3 DNA reads as TGCAGTGCCAATAAGGTGGGGAGCTCCTACGAGCAGTACTTC. Translation gives CSANKVGSSYEQYF. The chain uses TRBV20-1 and TRBJ2-7; D is possibly TRBD2 (5 bases). Trimming took 6 bases from V and 0 from J, leaving 15 bases between them. The CDR3 consists of 14 residues. The germline gives CDR1 DFQATT, CDR2 SNEGSKA (reference sequence).

The genes are TRBV9 and TRBJ2-2; D remains unclear. The CDR3 runs 16 residues. CDR1 is SGDLS, CDR2 YYNGEE, per germline. V was shortened by 3 bases and J by 2 bases, with 14 bases between the two germline ends. CDR3 DNA sequence: TGTGCCAGCAGCGCCACGCAGTCAATTAACACCGGGGAGCTGTTTTTT. This translates into CASSATQSINTGELFF.

In its sample, this clone was seen many times. The V call is TRBV6-1, the J call TRBJ1-3; D is ambiguous. The CDR3 covers 17 residues. Trimming shortened V by 1 base and J by 0 bases, and 13 bases separated the two germline ends. CDR1 is MNHNS and CDR2 is SASEGT in the germline V gene. In DNA, the CDR3 is TGTGCCAGCAGTGAAGGGAGCCGGATTAGCTCTGGAAACACCATATATTTT. Translating gives CASSEGSRISSGNTIYF.

The table lists this clone with many counts. V is TRBV6-5 and J is TRBJ2-3; no clear D gene. V shed 2 bases and J shed 2 bases, with 11 bases lying between them. Germline assignment: CDR1 MNHEY and CDR2 SVGAGI. The CDR3 has 15 residues. The chain's CDR3 is CASSYRAVDTDTQYF. The CDR3 DNA follows: TGTGCCAGCAGTTACAGGGCGGTAGACACAGATACGCAGTATTTT.

This clone has ten or more counts. The J gene is TRBJ2-3, the V gene TRBV6-5, with TRBD2 matching over 10 bases. The ends lost 6 bases at V and 2 bases at J; junction bases unmatched: 11. The CDR3 length is 17 residues. Germline values: CDR1 MNHEY, CDR2 SVGAGI. CDR3 amino acids: CASSPGIAGGPTDTQYF. The CDR3 region has the DNA TGTGCCAGCAGCCCCGGGATAGCGGGAGGCCCCACAGATACGCAGTATTTT.

There are many counts of this clone. The CDR3 DNA follows: TGCAGTGCCAGACAGGGGGCCAACACAGATACGCAGTATTTT. Translating it yields CSARQGANTDTQYF. The rearrangement links TRBV20-1 to TRBJ2-3; 10 bases are a match to TRBD1. Germline CDR1 reads DFQATT; CDR2 reads SNEGSKA (reference sequence). The CDR3 is 14 amino acids. V dropped 6 bases and J dropped 2; count of bases not matched to a gene: 5.

This clone has at least ten counts. The sample contains more than one DNA sequence encoding this CDR3. This chain joins TRBV19 and TRBJ2-2; 8 nucleotides align to TRBD2. CDR3 length: 14 residues. J lost 6 bases, V lost 5 bases, and 5 bases had no gene match. Germline V gene lookup returns CDR1 LNHDA and CDR2 SQIVND (reference sequence). The CDR3 sequence is CASSHGRAAGELFF. The CDR3 DNA reads TGTGCCAGTAGTCACGGGAGGGCCGCCGGGGAGCTGTTTTTT. The full variable domain, rest sourced from reference TRBV19 and TRBJ2-2, is DGGITQSPKYLFRKEGQNVTLSCEQNLNHDAMYWYRQDPGQGLRLIYYSQIVNDFQKGDIAEGYSVSREKKESFPLTVTSAQKNPTAFYLCASSHGRAAGELFFGEGSRLTVL.

Ten or more counts support this clone. The chain employs TRBV27 and TRBJ1-5; D is unclear. The length of the CDR3 is 14 residues. Trimming took off 6 bases at V and 3 bases at J, with 12 bases between the two ends. Germline-derived CDR1 and CDR2 are MNHEY and SMNVEV (reference sequence). The CDR3 DNA reads TGTGCCAGCAGCGCGGACGGACCCAATCAGCCCCAGCATTTT. Protein product: CASSADGPNQPQHF.

With respect to this clone: This may be a read error, as it is one base from a much larger clone. The V call is TRBV6-4, the J call TRBJ2-1, with D uncertain. Trimming removed 9 bases at V and 5 bases at J, with 17 bases between. CDR3 length equals 14 residues. Germline CDR1 reads MRHNA; CDR2 reads SNTAGT. CDR3 DNA sequence: TGTGCCAGTAGTTGGGCAGGTGACAACAATGAGCAGTTCTTC. Encoded protein: CASSWAGDNNEQFF.

This clone was found many times. The chain carries TRBV6-5 and TRBJ1-2; D not certain. Germline CDR1 and CDR2: MNHEY and SVGAGI. The CDR3 is made up of 19 amino acids. Trimming left V 2 bases short and J 2 bases short, with 24 bases between. The CDR3 sequence is CASSYALPGKPEMNYGYTF. For the CDR3, the DNA is TGTGCCAGCAGTTACGCCCTCCCAGGAAAGCCCGAGATGAACTATGGCTACACCTTC.

This clone was detected ten times or more. A read error may explain this, as a much larger clone is one base away. The same CDR3 arises from other DNA sequences in this sample as well. CDR3 amino acids: CASSLERGTRAFF. CDR3 nucleotide sequence: TGTGCCAGCAGCTTAGAGCGCGGGACTCGAGCTTTCTTT. J is TRBJ1-1 and V is TRBV11-2; D perhaps matches TRBD1 (5 bases). This CDR3 has 13 amino acids. Germline V lookup: CDR1 SGHAT, CDR2 FQNNGV. V was shortened by 0 bases and J by 10 bases, with 12 bases between the two germline ends.

The table lists this clone with many counts. V is TRBV5-1 and J is TRBJ1-1; D gene uncertain. This CDR3 spans 15 amino acids. Trimming left V 4 bases short and J 1 base short, with 14 bases between. Germline V lookup: CDR1 SGHRS, CDR2 YFSETQ. The DNA for the CDR3 is TGCGCCAGCAGCCCGGACCGGTTTCCGAACACTGAAGCTTTCTTT. Encoded protein: CASSPDRFPNTEAFF.

This clone has a count of ten or more. This chain links TRBV11-1 with TRBJ2-3; TRBD2 agrees at 11 bases. Trimming took 5 bases from V and 6 from J; bases not matched to a gene: 16. Germline V gene data show CDR1 as SGHAT and CDR2 as FQDESV (reference sequence). The CDR3 totals 18 residues. CDR3 sequence: CASSDIRRWASGRDTQYF. As DNA, the CDR3 is TGTGCCAGCAGCGATATACGCCGGTGGGCTAGCGGGAGGGATACGCAGTATTTT.

The V gene is TRBV3-1, the J gene TRBJ2-7; possible D gene TRBD2, 6 bases. The CDR3 has 16 amino acids. CDR1 and CDR2 from the germline V gene are LGHDT and YNNKEL (reference sequence). Trimming took off 4 bases at V and 1 base at J, with 17 bases between the two ends. CDR3 sequence reads: CASSPEWGGGSYEQYF. In DNA, the CDR3 is TGTGCCAGCAGCCCTGAGTGGGGCGGAGGGTCCTACGAGCAGTACTTC.

The sample holds many counts of this clone. The chain links TRBV19 to TRBJ2-3, with 11 bases matching TRBD2. The CDR3 has 17 amino acids. V dropped 3 bases and J dropped 6; count of bases not matched to a gene: 11. Germline-derived CDR1 and CDR2 are LNHDA and SQIVND (reference sequence). Here the CDR3 reads CASSIVASGRPTDTQYF. The CDR3 DNA is TGTGCCAGTAGTATCGTTGCTAGCGGGAGGCCAACCGATACGCAGTATTTT.

The sample holds many counts of this clone. The CDR3 protein is CASSALAGAAETQYF. CDR3 DNA sequence: TGCGCCAGCAGTGCACTAGCGGGAGCCGCAGAGACCCAGTACTTC. The chain couples TRBV5-1 to TRBJ2-5; 11 bases are shared with TRBD2. V was pared by 5 bases and J by 4 bases, with 7 bases of the junction left unmatched. The CDR3 loop spans 15 amino acids. Germline-derived CDR1 and CDR2 are SGHRS and YFSETQ.

This rearrangement joins TRBV6-2 or TRBV6-3 to TRBJ2-7; possibly TRBD1 for D (5 bases). CDR1 and CDR2 (germline): MNHEY, SVGEGT. The CDR3 sequence is 13 residues long. The ends were cut back, 4 bases at V and 5 bases at J, with 12 bases in the middle. CDR3 DNA sequence: TGTGCCAGCAGTTTCCCAGGGTCCAACGAGCAGTACTTC. It encodes CASSFPGSNEQYF.

This clone was seen ten or more times. The V gene is TRBV28, the J gene TRBJ2-7; 8 bases are shared with TRBD2. This CDR3 spans 15 amino acids. With 6 bases clipped from V and 1 base from J, the junction kept 8 bases outside the gene matches. The germline gives CDR1 MDHEN, CDR2 SYDVKM. The DNA of the CDR3 is TGTGCCAGCAGAGACAGCGGGAGCGGTTCCTACGAGCAGTACTTC. Translating it yields CASRDSGSGSYEQYF.

This clone was counted at least ten times. The rearrangement links TRBV7-9 to TRBJ2-1; 7 bases line up with TRBD2. This CDR3 contains 17 residues. Germline CDR1 SEHNR, CDR2 FQNEAQ (reference sequence). Trimming at V came to 1 base and at J to 0 bases, leaving 6 bases not matched to a gene. The CDR3: CASSLGAGDPSYNEQFF. The CDR3 coding sequence is TGTGCCAGCAGCTTAGGGGCGGGAGACCCCTCCTACAATGAGCAGTTCTTC.

This clone has a count of ten or more. A much larger clonotype is one base distant, so this may be a read error. The chain employs TRBV12-3 or TRBV12-4 and TRBJ2-1; D uncertain. V dropped 6 bases and J dropped 6 bases, with 18 bases sitting between them. This CDR3 comprises 15 residues. CDR3 protein: CASSPGLRARNEQFF. In DNA form, the CDR3 reads TGTGCCAGCAGCCCCGGGCTCCGGGCCCGCAATGAGCAGTTCTTC.

This clone turned up a few times. Germline and junction disagree at one end, which may indicate a read error. V gene TRBV28 combines with J gene TRBJ2-4; weak D call: TRBD1 (7 bases). The CDR3 is 15 residues long. The germline gives CDR1 MDHEN, CDR2 SYDVKM. DNA of the CDR3: TGTGCCAACAGCCCCTCGGCAGGGGGGAAAAACATTCAGCACTTC. This codes for CANSPSAGGKNIQHF.